This T cell receptor (beta chain) was documented in a study of blood T cells in healthy people across ages. A few counts support this clonotype. The use of a sample-barcoded 5' primer and a J-beta primer mix characterized a second PCR of about 7 to 12 cycles. TCRdb ran MiXCR on the 5' RACE reads and lists one entry per CDR3 protein. The sample carries 600,000 to 850,000 distinct CDR3 sequences, roughly 25% recorded once. These same records also appear under a second study, on T cells of mothers and their children. That paper states: The M1S primer of the second PCR added sample barcodes and 2-4 random nucleotides.

The clonotype originates from a boy aged 5-17 years in good health. Sequenced material: blood.

The CDR3: CASSRKGQGVSLSGANVLTF. In DNA, the CDR3 is TGCGCCAGCAGCCGAAAAGGACAGGGGGTTTCATTGTCTGGGGCCAACGTCCTGACTTTC. The rearrangement joins TRBV4-1 to TRBJ2-6; TRBD1 matches 10 bases. Germline V gives CDR1 MGHRA, CDR2 YSYEKL. CDR3 length equals 20 residues. J lost 1 base, V lost 4 bases, and 13 bases had no gene match.